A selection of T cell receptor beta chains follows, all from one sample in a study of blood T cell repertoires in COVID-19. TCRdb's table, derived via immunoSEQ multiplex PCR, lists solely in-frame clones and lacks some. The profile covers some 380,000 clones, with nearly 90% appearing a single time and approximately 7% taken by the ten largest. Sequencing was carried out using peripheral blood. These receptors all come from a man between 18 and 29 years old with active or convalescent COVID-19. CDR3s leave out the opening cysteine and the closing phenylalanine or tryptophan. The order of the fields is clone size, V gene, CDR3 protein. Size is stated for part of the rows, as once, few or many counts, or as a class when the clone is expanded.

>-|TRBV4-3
ASSQDAGNEQY
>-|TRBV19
ASSMVGIQEQY
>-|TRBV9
ASSITWRGQETQY
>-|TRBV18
ASSDGLPNTGELF
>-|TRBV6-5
ASSPPGLFYEQF
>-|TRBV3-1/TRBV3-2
ASSPGLAGGSYEQY
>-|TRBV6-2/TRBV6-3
ASSPGTPNTEAF
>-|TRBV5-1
ASSLVQGGLF
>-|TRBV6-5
ASRRGGIDTQY
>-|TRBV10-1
AGTTGSNEKLF
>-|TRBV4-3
ASSPRLESQPQH
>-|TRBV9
ASSVTSWVTDTQY
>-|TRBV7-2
ASSLGRNNQPQH
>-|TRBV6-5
ASSSPRTSGKDTQY
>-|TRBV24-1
ATSAAPRGSYEQY
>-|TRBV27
ASSSTGGHTGELF
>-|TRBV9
ASSVGGGAGNEQF
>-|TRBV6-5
ASNRQGAIVEQF
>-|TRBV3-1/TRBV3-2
ASSQGPPGASSYGYT
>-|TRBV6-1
ASSEAPGQSYGYT
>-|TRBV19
ASSAGKNTEAF
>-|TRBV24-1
ATQGGTRLAGPDNEQF
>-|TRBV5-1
ASSRTTMGLAGGPTYEQY
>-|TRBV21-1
ASSKKPGGEAGANVLT
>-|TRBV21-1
ASSYVRTGGFCEQY
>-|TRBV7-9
ASSLALDRGETQY
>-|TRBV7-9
ASSGDTFYEQY
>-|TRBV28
ASSLTAGYNEQF
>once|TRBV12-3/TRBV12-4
ASSLGGPKGYT
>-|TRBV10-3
ATGLDGRGEQY
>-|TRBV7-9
ASSLPAGSHEQY
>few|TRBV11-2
ASSLGQTGNSPLH
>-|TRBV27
ASSLSGRAGEQY
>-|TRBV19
ASSITHYSNQPQH
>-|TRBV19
ASSAGSKRNQPQH
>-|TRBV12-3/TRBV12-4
ASSFRVNTEAF
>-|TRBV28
ASSLQLAAGEETQY
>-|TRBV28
ASSLRDREGVGNQPQH
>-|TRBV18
ASSSGVQPQH
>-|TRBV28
ASSKDRAPQNYEQY
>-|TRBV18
ASSPGRDRVREQY